These 8 T cell receptor beta chains were sequenced from one sample in a study of molecular identifiers for immune sequencing clone quantification. Via MiXCR, TCRdb re-called the PCR reads, giving one row per CDR3 protein. The table records over 85,000 distinct CDR3 sequences, about 35% of them present only once. Input material: naive CD8+ T cells from blood, with Jurkat cell RNA spiked in. Stated subset: FACS-sorted CD8+CD4-CCR7+CD45RA+ naive T cells. The receptors shown here come from a human donor in good health. Some libraries in this study had Jurkat cell RNA spiked in.

The table lists this clonotype with many counts. This rearrangement joins TRBV28 to TRBJ2-3, with 7 bases matching TRBD1. CDR1 is MDHEN, CDR2 SYDVKM, per germline. The V and J ends lost 4 bases and 2 bases, in that order; junction bases with no gene match: 12. This CDR3 contains 17 residues. The CDR3 spells CASSSLFRTGPTDTQYF. DNA of the CDR3: TGTGCCAGCAGTTCCCTATTCCGGACAGGCCCCACAGATACGCAGTATTTT.

For this clonotype: One junction end disagrees with the germline gene, perhaps due to a read error. The chain joins TRBV12-5 to TRBJ2-3; D remains unclear. The CDR3 sequence is 12 residues long. The germline V gene has CDR1 LGHNT and CDR2 FRNRAP. CDR3 sequence (DNA): TGTGCTAGTGTCTGGCGTGCAGATACGCAGTTTTTT. Amino acid sequence: CASVWRADTQFF.

V usage is TRBV28 and J usage is TRBJ1-1; the D is unclear. Per the germline V gene, CDR1 is MDHEN and CDR2 is SYDVKM. V lost 4 bases and J lost 1, with 19 bases in between. The CDR3 runs 17 residues. The CDR3 region is CASSSPLLGTRNTEAFF. DNA for the CDR3: TGTGCCAGCAGTTCCCCACTCCTCGGCACGAGGAACACTGAAGCTTTCTTT.

This clonotype was counted between two and nine times. CDR3 sequence: CASSPQSTGAEGYTF. CDR3 nucleotide sequence: TGTGCCAGCAGCCCCCAGTCGACGGGGGCCGAGGGCTACACCTTC. V usage is TRBV12-3 or TRBV12-4 and J usage is TRBJ1-2; D is perhaps TRBD1 (6 bases). V was pared by 6 bases and J by 8 bases, with 22 bases between. This CDR3 comprises 15 residues.

This clonotype was found many times. The rearrangement joins TRBV20-1 to TRBJ2-3; 7 bases are a match to TRBD1. The CDR3 length is 16 residues. Germline trimming cut 3 bases from V and 2 bases from J; bases unmatched to any gene: 11. Germline V lookup: CDR1 DFQATT, CDR2 SNEGSKA (reference sequence). The CDR3: CSASPLWTGYTDTQYF. The CDR3, as DNA: TGCAGTGCTAGTCCCCTCTGGACAGGTTACACAGATACGCAGTATTTT.

This clonotype was counted a few times. The chain couples TRBV7-8 to TRBJ2-3, with D uncertain. The CDR3 extends over 12 amino acids. The germline V gene encodes CDR1 SGHVS and CDR2 FQNEAQ. Trimming cost V 4 bases and J 2 bases, with 4 bases left between them. The CDR3: CASSYVTDTQYF. CDR3 bases: TGTGCCAGCAGCTATGTCACAGATACGCAGTATTTT. Drawing the rest from reference TRBV7-8 and TRBJ2-3, the complete variable domain is GAGVSQSPRYKVAKRGQDVALRCDPISGHVSLFWYQQALGQGPEFLTYFQNEAQLDKSGLPSDRFFAERPEGSVSTLKIQRTQQEDSAVYLCASSYVTDTQYFGPGTRLTVL.

This clonotype came up many times. The chain recombines TRBV7-2 with TRBJ2-7, with D perhaps TRBD1 (5 bases). The length of the CDR3 is 13 residues. Germline values: CDR1 SGHTA, CDR2 FQGNSA. Trimming cost V 1 base and J 6 bases, with 10 bases left between them. CDR3: CASSLDVGPEQYF. Here the CDR3 DNA reads TGTGCCAGCAGCTTAGATGTGGGGCCCGAGCAGTACTTC.

This clonotype was seen repeatedly, ten times or more. The rearrangement uses TRBV6-1 and TRBJ1-6; D is ambiguous. The CDR3 totals 13 residues. Trimming left V 5 bases short and J 9 bases short, with 11 bases between. The germline V gene has CDR1 MNHNS and CDR2 SASEGT. The CDR3: CASSPRGFSPLHF. DNA of the CDR3: TGTGCCAGCAGTCCCCGCGGCTTTTCACCCCTCCACTTT.